This T cell receptor beta chain stems from a study of blood T cell repertoires in COVID-19. The overall study: Material from acute and convalescent COVID-19 was sourced from the United States, Italy and Spain.

The CDR3 has 12 residues. Germline CDR1 SGHRS, CDR2 YFSETQ. V was pared by 4 bases and J by 5 bases, with 7 bases between. Profiling relied on immunoSEQ multiplex PCR, and the TCRdb table lists in-frame clones only, not all of them. Of some 190,000 clones listed, 70% to 85% were seen once; the top ten hold around 7.8%. The chain couples TRBV5-1 to TRBJ2-1; no firm D call. The specimen was peripheral blood. This receptor was taken from a woman of 80 years or more with COVID-19, enrolled during active disease. The CDR3 coding sequence is TGCGCCAGCAGCGAGTACGACAATGAGCAGTTCTTC. It is translated as CASSEYDNEQFF.